The rows below give T cell receptor beta chains drawn from one sample of a study of cytomegalovirus exposure and HLA in healthy donors. Sequenced by immunoSEQ multiplex PCR; TCRdb stores in-frame clones only, minus some. This table has 100,000 or so clones, approximately 84% appearing once. Sequenced sample: PBMCs. All receptors derive from a man between 18 and 29 years old in good health and CMV-seronegative. Each CDR3 is given with its conserved first and last residue. The D gene is left open where the match is weak. Some rows mark clone size as missing; the rest say once, few, many or name a class of expanded clone.

TRBJ1-2 TRBV6-6 TRBD1 few TGTGCCAGCAGCCCAAGGGGACAGGCCTATGGCTACACCTTC CASSPRGQAYGYTF
TRBJ1-1 TRBV30 . . TGTGCCTGGAGTCTTCCGGGCACTGAAGCTTTCTTT CAWSLPGTEAFF
TRBJ2-7 TRBV6-1 . . TGTGCCAGCAGGGGGCGAGGAACAGGGATCTACGAGCAGTACTTC CASRGRGTGIYEQYF
TRBJ1-1 TRBV14 . . TGTGCCAGCGGTCCAGGTTGGAACACTGAAGCTTTCTTT CASGPGWNTEAFF
TRBJ1-2 TRBV9 . . TGTGCCAGCAGCCCCCAGGGGAGGGTTAAGTATGGCTACACCTTC CASSPQGRVKYGYTF
TRBJ2-5 TRBV4-3 . . TGCGCCAGCAGCCCACAGGGTCTACAAGAGACCCAGTACTTC CASSPQGLQETQYF
TRBJ1-4 TRBV28 . . TGTGCCAGCAGTTTACTGGGGGGTGGGGAAAAACTGTTTTTT CASSLLGGGEKLFF
TRBJ2-1 TRBV18 . . TGTGCCAGCTCACCACCGGGGAGCAATGAGCAGTTCTTC CASSPPGSNEQFF
TRBJ2-7 TRBV5-1 TRBD1 . TGCGCCAGTGAAAAACGGACAGGGGGCGAGCAGTACTTC CASEKRTGGEQYF
TRBJ2-2 TRBV14 TRBD1 . TGTGCCAGCAGCCCGAGACGGGACAGGGCTAACACCGGGGAGCTGTTTTTT CASSPRRDRANTGELFF
TRBJ2-1 TRBV19 TRBD2 . TGTGCCAGTAGTATCCGGACTAGCGGGAGAGGCGCCAATGAGCAGTTCTTC CASSIRTSGRGANEQFF
TRBJ1-5 TRBV15 . . TGTGCCACCAGCAGAGAAAGGGTGGGGACTCGGAATCAGCCCCAGCATTTT CATSRERVGTRNQPQHF
TRBJ2-7 TRBV28 TRBD2 few TGTGCCAGCAGCCGGGGGGGGGACCACTACGAGCAGTACTTC CASSRGGDHYEQYF
TRBJ2-2 TRBV6-4 . . TGTGCCAGCAGTGACTCGTACGGGGCCGGGGAGCTGTTTTTT CASSDSYGAGELFF
TRBJ1-5 TRBV28 . . TGTGCCAGCAGTTTTGGTAGACAGTACAATCAGCCCCAGCATTTT CASSFGRQYNQPQHF
TRBJ1-5 TRBV30 . . TGTGCCTGGGGGATAGGGACTTCACTTAATCAGCCCCAGCATTTT CAWGIGTSLNQPQHF
TRBJ1-1 TRBV7-2 TRBD1 . TGTGCCAGCAGCTTACGGACAGGGTTACCTGAAGCTTTCTTT CASSLRTGLPEAFF